Listed below are T cell receptor beta chains from one sample, sequenced in a study of T cell responses to AZD1222 COVID-19 vaccine. TCRdb keeps only in-frame clones here, not all; method: immunoSEQ multiplex PCR. The table has 65,000 to 100,000 clones, about nine tenths seen once; the top ten hold roughly 7.2%. The material sequenced was peripheral blood, taken 28 days after the second AZD1222 dose. All receptors come from an adult who received the AZD1222 COVID-19 vaccine. Each CDR3 is given with its conserved first and last residue. The order of the fields is V gene, clone size, J gene, D gene, CDR3 protein, CDR3 DNA. D genes are given only for firm matches. A clone size is listed for some rows: how often the clone was seen (once, few, many), or a class if it is expanded.

TRBV18,-,TRBJ2-1,TRBD1,CASSPTPGQGASTEQFF,TGTGCCAGCTCACCAACCCCGGGACAGGGGGCGAGTACTGAGCAGTTCTTC
TRBV2,-,TRBJ1-2,TRBD1,CASSRSQGVYGYTF,TGTGCCAGCAGTAGATCCCAGGGGGTGTATGGCTACACCTTC
TRBV19,-,TRBJ2-1,TRBD2,CASSIERAGGLLDEQFF,TGTGCCAGTAGTATCGAACGGGCGGGAGGGCTTCTAGATGAGCAGTTCTTC
TRBV27,few,TRBJ2-7,-,CASSSASSARGEGEQYF,TGTGCCAGCAGTTCCGCCTCTAGCGCCCGAGGAGAGGGCGAGCAGTACTTC
TRBV24-1,-,TRBJ2-2,-,CATSGFPGELFF,TGTGCCACCAGTGGCTTCCCCGGGGAGCTGTTTTTT
TRBV3-1/TRBV3-2,-,TRBJ1-2,-,CASSQQILGFYGYTF,TGTGCCAGCAGCCAACAGATTCTTGGTTTTTATGGCTACACCTTC
TRBV5-1,-,TRBJ1-5,TRBD1,CASSLQGALGQPQHF,TGCGCCAGCAGCTTGCAGGGGGCGCTTGGTCAGCCCCAGCATTTT
TRBV28,-,TRBJ1-1,TRBD1,CASRPGTGLNTEAFF,TGTGCCAGCAGGCCCGGGACAGGACTGAACACTGAAGCTTTCTTT
TRBV18,-,TRBJ1-3,-,CASSRERGPGNTIYF,TGTGCCAGCTCACGCGAGAGGGGACCTGGAAACACCATATATTTT
TRBV5-5,-,TRBJ1-6,-,CASSFRRTDNNSPLHF,TGTGCCAGCAGCTTCCGAAGGACAGATAATAATTCACCCCTCCACTTT
TRBV15,-,TRBJ2-1,TRBD2,CATSRGGTSGRNEQFF,TGTGCCACCAGCAGAGGGGGGACTAGCGGGAGAAATGAGCAGTTCTTC
TRBV6-4,-,TRBJ2-1,-,CASSPGGSAYNEQFF,TGTGCCAGCAGCCCCGGAGGGAGCGCCTACAATGAGCAGTTCTTC
TRBV19,-,TRBJ2-1,-,CASTGTTGNEQFF,TGTGCCAGCACCGGGACGACCGGCAATGAGCAGTTCTTC
TRBV4-1,-,TRBJ1-5,-,CASSQGMGNSNQPQHF,TGCGCCAGCAGCCAAGGCATGGGGAATAGCAATCAGCCCCAGCATTTT
TRBV3-1/TRBV3-2,-,TRBJ1-2,TRBD1,CASSQGEGGSYGYTF,TGTGCCAGCAGCCAAGGTGAAGGGGGCAGCTATGGCTACACCTTC
TRBV5-4,-,TRBJ2-7,TRBD1,CASSFHLGTGPYEQYF,TGTGCCAGCAGCTTTCATCTCGGGACAGGTCCCTACGAGCAGTACTTC
TRBV15,-,TRBJ1-1,-,CATSRGNTEAFF,TGTGCCACCAGCAGAGGGAACACTGAAGCTTTCTTT
TRBV6-6,-,TRBJ1-1,-,CASSGTSEAFF,TGTGCCAGCAGTGGGACGTCTGAAGCTTTCTTT
TRBV15,-,TRBJ1-1,-,CATSRGRNTEAFF,TGTGCCACCAGCCGAGGGCGGAACACTGAAGCTTTCTTT
TRBV12-1,-,TRBJ2-3,-,CASSREFGREVGRTDTQYF,TGTGCCAGCTCGAGGGAGTTTGGGCGGGAGGTGGGTAGGACAGATACGCAGTATTTT
TRBV4-1,-,TRBJ2-7,TRBD2,CASSQSFSAGGLYEQYF,TGCGCCAGCAGCCAATCCTTTTCAGCGGGAGGATTGTACGAGCAGTACTTC
TRBV4-1,-,TRBJ2-7,-,CASSQGWDYEQYF,TGCGCCAGCAGCCAAGGCTGGGATTACGAGCAGTACTTC
TRBV5-1,-,TRBJ1-1,-,CASSPEAGRTEAFF,TGCGCCAGCAGCCCCGAGGCGGGGCGGACTGAAGCTTTCTTT
TRBV12-5,-,TRBJ1-4,-,CASGRHGDPNEKLFF,TGTGCTAGTGGGCGACACGGTGACCCAAATGAAAAACTGTTTTTT
TRBV29-1,-,TRBJ2-7,-,CSVWYSYEQYF,TGCAGCGTTTGGTACTCCTACGAGCAGTACTTC
TRBV5-1,-,TRBJ2-5,-,CASRNLGAETQYF,TGCGCCAGCAGAAACCTAGGCGCGGAGACCCAGTACTTC
TRBV7-2,-,TRBJ1-2,-,CASSVKVSPDYGYTF,TGTGCCAGCAGCGTAAAGGTCAGCCCGGACTATGGCTACACCTTC
TRBV2,-,TRBJ1-5,TRBD1,CASSDGTGDQPQHF,TGTGCCAGCAGTGATGGGACAGGGGATCAGCCCCAGCATTTT
TRBV2,-,TRBJ2-7,TRBD1,CASSRTRDRGVSEQYF,TGTGCCAGCTCCCGAACCCGGGACAGGGGCGTCTCCGAGCAGTACTTC
TRBV19,-,TRBJ2-1,TRBD2,CAIRVSGSNNEQFF,TGTGCCATTCGGGTTAGCGGGAGTAACAATGAGCAGTTCTTC
TRBV28,-,TRBJ1-1,-,CASSRLGTEAFF,TGTGCCAGCAGTCGGTTGGGGACTGAAGCTTTCTTT